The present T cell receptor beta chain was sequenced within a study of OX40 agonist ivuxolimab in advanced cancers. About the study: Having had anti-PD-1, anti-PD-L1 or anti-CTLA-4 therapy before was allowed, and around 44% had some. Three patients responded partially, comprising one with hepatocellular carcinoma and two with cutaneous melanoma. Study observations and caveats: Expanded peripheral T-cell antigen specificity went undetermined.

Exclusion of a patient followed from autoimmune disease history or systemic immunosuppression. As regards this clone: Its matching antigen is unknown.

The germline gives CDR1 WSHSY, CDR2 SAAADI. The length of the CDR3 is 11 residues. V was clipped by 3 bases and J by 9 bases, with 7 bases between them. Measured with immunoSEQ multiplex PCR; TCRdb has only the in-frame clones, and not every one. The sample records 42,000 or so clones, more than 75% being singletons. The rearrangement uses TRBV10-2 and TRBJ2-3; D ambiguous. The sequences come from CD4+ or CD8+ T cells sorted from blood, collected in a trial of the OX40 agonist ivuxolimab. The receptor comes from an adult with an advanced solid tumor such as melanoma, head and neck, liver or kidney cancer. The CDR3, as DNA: TGCGCCAGCAGTGATGGCTACACGCAGTATTTT. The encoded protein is CASSDGYTQYF.